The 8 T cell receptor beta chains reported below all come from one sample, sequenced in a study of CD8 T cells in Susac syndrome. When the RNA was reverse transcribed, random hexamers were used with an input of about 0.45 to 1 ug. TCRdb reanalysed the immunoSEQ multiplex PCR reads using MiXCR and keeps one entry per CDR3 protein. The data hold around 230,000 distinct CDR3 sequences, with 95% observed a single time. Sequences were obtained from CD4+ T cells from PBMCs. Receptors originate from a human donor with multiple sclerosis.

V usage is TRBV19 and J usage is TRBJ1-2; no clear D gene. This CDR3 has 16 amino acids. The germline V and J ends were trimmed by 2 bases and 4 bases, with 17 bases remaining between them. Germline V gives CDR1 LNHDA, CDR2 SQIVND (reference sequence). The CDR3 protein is CASSISGPTAVYGYTF. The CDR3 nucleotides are TGTGCCAGTAGTATATCCGGACCGACGGCAGTCTATGGCTACACCTTC.

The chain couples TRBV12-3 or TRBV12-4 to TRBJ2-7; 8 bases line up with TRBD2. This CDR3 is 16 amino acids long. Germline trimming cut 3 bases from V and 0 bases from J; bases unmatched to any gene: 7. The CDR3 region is CASSLGGLGTSYEQYF. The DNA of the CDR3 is TGTGCCAGCAGTTTGGGGGGACTAGGGACCTCCTACGAGCAGTACTTC.

CDR3 nucleotide sequence: TGTGCCAGCAGCCCAGGCGGCTCGGTCGTGCAGTTCTTC. It specifies CASSPGGSVVQFF. The chain uses TRBV3-1 and TRBJ2-1; D ambiguous. Per the germline V gene, CDR1 is LGHDT and CDR2 is YNNKEL (reference sequence). The CDR3 covers 13 residues. V was cut by 4 bases and J by 12 bases, with 16 bases left in between.

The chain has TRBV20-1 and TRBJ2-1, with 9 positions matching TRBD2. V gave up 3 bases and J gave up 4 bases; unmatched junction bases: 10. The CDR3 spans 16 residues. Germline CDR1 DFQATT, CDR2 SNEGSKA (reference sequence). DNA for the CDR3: TGCAGTGCTAGGCCCCACGCGGGAGGGGGATACAATGAGCAGTTCTTC. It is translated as CSARPHAGGGYNEQFF.

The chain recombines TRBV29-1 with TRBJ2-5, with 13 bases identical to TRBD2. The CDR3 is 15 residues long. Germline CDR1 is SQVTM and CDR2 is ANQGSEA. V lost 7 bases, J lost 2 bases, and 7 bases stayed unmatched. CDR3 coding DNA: TGCAGCGCCGCGACTAGCGGGGGGATTCAAGAGACCCAGTACTTC. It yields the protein CSAATSGGIQETQYF. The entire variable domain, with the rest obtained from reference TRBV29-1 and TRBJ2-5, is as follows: SAVISQKPSRDICQRGTSLTIQCQVDSQVTMMFWYRQQPGQSLTLIATANQGSEATYESGFVIDKFPISRPNLTFSTLTVSNMSPEDSSIYLCSAATSGGIQETQYFGPGTRLLVL.

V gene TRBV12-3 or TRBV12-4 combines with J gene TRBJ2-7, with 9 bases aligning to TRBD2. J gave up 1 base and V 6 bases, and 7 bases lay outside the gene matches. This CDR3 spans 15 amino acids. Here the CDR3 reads CASSPGTSRSYEQYF. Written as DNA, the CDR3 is TGTGCCAGCAGCCCAGGGACTAGCCGATCCTACGAGCAGTACTTC.

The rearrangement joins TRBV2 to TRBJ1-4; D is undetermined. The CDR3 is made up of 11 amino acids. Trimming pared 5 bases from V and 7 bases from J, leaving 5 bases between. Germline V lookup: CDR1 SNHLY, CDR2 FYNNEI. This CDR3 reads CASSQSEKLFF. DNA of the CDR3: TGTGCCAGCAGTCAGAGTGAAAAACTGTTTTTT.

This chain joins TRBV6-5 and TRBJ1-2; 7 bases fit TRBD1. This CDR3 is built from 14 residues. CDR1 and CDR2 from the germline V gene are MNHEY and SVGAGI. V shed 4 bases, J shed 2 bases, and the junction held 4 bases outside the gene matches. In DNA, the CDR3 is TGTGCCAGCAGTTCTCAGACAGGGAACTATGGCTACACCTTC. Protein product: CASSSQTGNYGYTF.